The clone carrying this T cell receptor (beta chain) came up once. Its antigen is not known. This sample was taken from a study of cytomegalovirus exposure and HLA in healthy donors. Points from the study as a whole: Later analysis suggested most CMV-associated TCR beta chains were HLA-restricted. TCR beta sequences numbering more than 15,000 were associated with HLA alleles at 0.05 false discovery rate in a later analysis.

This PCR relied on a set of 60 Vbeta primers and 13 Jbeta primers. Assay used: immunoSEQ multiplex PCR; TCRdb lists only in-frame clones, some missing. The table shows 90,000 to 130,000 clones, with over 60% occurring only once. The ends were cut back, 2 bases at V and 9 bases at J, with 11 bases in the middle. The CDR3 runs to 13 residues. Per germline, CDR1 SGHTA and CDR2 FQGNSA. At collection, donors were nominally healthy, but unrecorded immune exposures were probable. The TCR was taken from a woman aged 25 to 39 in good health and CMV-seronegative. Specimen: PBMCs. The V call is TRBV7-2, the J call TRBJ2-1; unclear D gene. The CDR3 sequence is CASSLSTGFEQFF. CDR3 coding DNA: TGTGCCAGCAGCTTAAGCACCGGGTTTGAGCAGTTCTTC. Full variable domain (outside the CDR3, taken from reference TRBV7-2 and TRBJ2-1): GAGVSQSPSNKVTEKGKDVELRCDPISGHTALYWYRQSLGQGLEFLIYFQGNSAPDKSGLPSDRFSAERTGGSVSTLTIQRTQQEDSAVYLCASSLSTGFEQFFGPGTRLTVL.